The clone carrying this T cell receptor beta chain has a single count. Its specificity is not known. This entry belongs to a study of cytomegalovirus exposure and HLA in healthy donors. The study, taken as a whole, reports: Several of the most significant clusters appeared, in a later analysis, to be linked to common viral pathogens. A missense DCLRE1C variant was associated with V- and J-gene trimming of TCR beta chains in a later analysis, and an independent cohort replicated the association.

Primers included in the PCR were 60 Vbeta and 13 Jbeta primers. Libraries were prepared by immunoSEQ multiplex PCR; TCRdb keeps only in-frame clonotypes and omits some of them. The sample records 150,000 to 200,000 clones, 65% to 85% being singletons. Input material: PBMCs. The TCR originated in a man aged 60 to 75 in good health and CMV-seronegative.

CDR3 region: CASSQGDLGEPQHF. As DNA, the CDR3 is TGTGCCAGCAGTCAGGGGGACTTAGGTGAGCCCCAGCATTTT. The chain employs TRBV6-5 and TRBJ1-5; TRBD1 aligns across 7 bases. The CDR3 runs 14 residues. The germline CDR1 and CDR2 sequences are MNHEY and SVGAGI. The V and J ends lost 5 bases and 8 bases, in that order; junction bases with no gene match: 9.